This entry features one TCR beta chain sequence. Repertoires were generated with immunoSEQ multiplex PCR, while TCRdb's copy carries only in-frame clones and drops some. The top ten hold about 1.7% of the sample, which has about 2.1 million clones, just over 90% seen once. The sample is drawn from a study of shared clonotypes between healthy human individuals. Naive CD8 cells, CD45RO-negative and positively selected for CCR7, excluded terminally differentiated effector memory CD45RA+ cells. This CDR3 region has 17 residues. Looked up from germline, CDR1 is MNHEY and CDR2 is SMNVEV (reference sequence). V was trimmed by 4 bases and J by 7 bases, leaving 22 bases between them.

The chain uses TRBV27 and TRBJ2-2, with D maybe TRBD2 (5 bases). This sequence was found in a man between 18 and 29 years old in good health. Some clones in this sample may be carry-over from other donors' samples. Source material: naive CD8+ T cells from PBMCs. This CDR3 reads CASSYDASSVLSGELFF. The CDR3 DNA reads as TGTGCCAGCAGTTACGACGCTAGCTCCGTCCTCAGCGGGGAGCTGTTTTTT.